This T cell receptor beta chain is drawn from a study of early T cells in non-severe SARS-CoV-2 infection. General study results and limits: Matching against VDJdb likely underestimated virus-specific expansions, favoring anti-spike CD8.

CDR1 is SQVTM, CDR2 ANQGSEA, per germline. This CDR3 has 15 residues. The trim removed 6 bases at V and 1 base at J, leaving 8 bases unmatched. A word on this clonotype: Its antigen remains unidentified.

Individual cDNA molecules each received unique molecular identifiers attached to them. From the 5' RACE reads, TCRdb called clonotypes with MiXCR, one entry per CDR3 protein. The table lists around 64,000 distinct CDR3 sequences, around 12% of them singletons. The clonotype originates from an adult who was a healthcare worker with PCR-confirmed SARS-CoV-2 infection or an uninfected control (not recorded which). Specimen: whole blood, collected at baseline. The chain carries TRBV29-1 and TRBJ1-2; 10 nucleotides match TRBD1. The CDR3 here is CSVGMGQGINYGYTF. The CDR3 nucleotides are TGCAGCGTAGGGATGGGACAGGGGATTAACTATGGCTACACCTTC.